This TCR beta chain comes out of a study of Graves' ophthalmopathy and Graves' hyperthyroidism. In this sample, this clonotype turned up many times. What it binds is not known. Findings and caveats of the study: Ophthalmopathy progression was predicted with 70% to 71% sensitivity and 72% to 80% specificity. Most thyroid-expanded clonotypes exceeding 0.001 frequency were also found in blood. Ophthalmopathy and stable hyperthyroidism were discriminated by a 13-signature model, with roughly 86% sensitivity and nearly 84% specificity.

Researchers took RNA transcripts and amplified TCR beta CDR3 regions from them. HTBI primers were employed in first-round RT-PCR, then a second-round multiplex PCR followed. TCRdb used MiXCR to reprocess the multiplex PCR reads, holding one entry per CDR3 protein. The sample carries hundreds of thousands of distinct CDR3 sequences, approximately 40% recorded once. The CDR3 spans 15 residues. With V trimmed by 5 bases and J by 4 bases, 3 bases remained unmatched. CDR1 is LNHNV and CDR2 is YYDKDF in the germline V gene (reference sequence). Having ophthalmopathy, the donors showed moderate-to-severe activity, CAS ≥3 and NOSPECS ≥4, with disease lasting under 3 months.

The TCR originated in an adult man with Graves' ophthalmopathy. The chain recombines TRBV15 with TRBJ1-6; TRBD1 matches 9 bases. The sequenced sample consisted of peripheral blood. CDR3 sequence: CATSWGTGYNSPLHF. For the CDR3, the DNA is TGTGCCACCAGCTGGGGGACAGGGTATAATTCACCCCTCCACTTT.